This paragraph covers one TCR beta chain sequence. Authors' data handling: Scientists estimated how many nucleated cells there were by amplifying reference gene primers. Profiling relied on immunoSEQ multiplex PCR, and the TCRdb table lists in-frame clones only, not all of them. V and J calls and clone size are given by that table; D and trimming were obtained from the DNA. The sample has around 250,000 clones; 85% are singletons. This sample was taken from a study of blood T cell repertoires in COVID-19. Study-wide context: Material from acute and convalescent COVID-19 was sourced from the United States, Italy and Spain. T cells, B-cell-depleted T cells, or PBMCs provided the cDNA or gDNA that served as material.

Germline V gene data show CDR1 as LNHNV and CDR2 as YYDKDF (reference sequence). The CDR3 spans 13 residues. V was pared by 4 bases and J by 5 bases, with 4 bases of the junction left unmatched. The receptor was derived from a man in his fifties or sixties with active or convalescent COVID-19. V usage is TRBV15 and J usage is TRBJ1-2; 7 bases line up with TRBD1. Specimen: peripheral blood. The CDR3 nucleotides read TGTGCCACCAGCAAGGGGGCGGAGTATGGCTACACCTTC. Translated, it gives CATSKGAEYGYTF.